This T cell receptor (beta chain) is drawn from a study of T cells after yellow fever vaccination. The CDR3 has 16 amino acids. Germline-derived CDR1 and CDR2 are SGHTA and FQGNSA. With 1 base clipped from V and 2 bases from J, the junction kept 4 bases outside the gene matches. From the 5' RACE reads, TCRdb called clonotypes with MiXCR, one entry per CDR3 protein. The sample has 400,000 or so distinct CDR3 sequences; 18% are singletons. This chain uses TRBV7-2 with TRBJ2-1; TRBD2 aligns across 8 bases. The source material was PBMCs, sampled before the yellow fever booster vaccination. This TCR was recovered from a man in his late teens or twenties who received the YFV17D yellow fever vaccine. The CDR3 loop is CASSLVGSGAYNEQFF. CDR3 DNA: TGTGCCAGCAGCTTAGTTGGTAGCGGGGCCTACAATGAGCAGTTCTTC. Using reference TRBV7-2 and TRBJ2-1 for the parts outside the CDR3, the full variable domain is GAGVSQSPSNKVTEKGKDVELRCDPISGHTALYWYRQSLGQGLEFLIYFQGNSAPDKSGLPSDRFSAERTGGSVSTLTIQRTQQEDSAVYLCASSLVGSGAYNEQFFGPGTRLTVL.